Presented here are 18 T cell receptor beta chains from one specimen sequenced in a study of blood T cell repertoires in COVID-19. Libraries were prepared by immunoSEQ multiplex PCR; TCRdb keeps only in-frame clonotypes and omits some of them. The data show approximately 52,000 clones, around 84% seen once. Sequencing used peripheral blood. The receptors come from an older man with acute or convalescent COVID-19.

The chain's CDR3 is CASSIVRARGTEAFF. The DNA of the CDR3 is TGTGCCAGTAGTATAGTGCGAGCCCGAGGAACTGAAGCTTTCTTT. The chain couples TRBV19 to TRBJ1-1, with D uncertain. The CDR3 sequence is 15 residues long. V gave up 1 base and J gave up 5 bases, with 14 bases separating them. Germline values: CDR1 LNHDA, CDR2 SQIVND (reference sequence).

This chain links TRBV7-8 with TRBJ1-1; D gene unclear. Germline loops: CDR1 SGHVS, CDR2 FQNEAQ. V was trimmed by 5 bases and J by 0 bases, leaving 7 bases between them. CDR3 length: 13 residues. The CDR3 here is CASSQSVNTEAFF. The CDR3 bases are TGTGCCAGCAGCCAGTCGGTGAACACTGAAGCTTTCTTT.

In DNA, the CDR3 is TGCGCCAGCAGCCAAGAACAACTGTGGGCAGGGAACACTGAAGCTTTCTTT. This sequence encodes CASSQEQLWAGNTEAFF. The chain recombines TRBV4-1 with TRBJ1-1, with D uncertain. The CDR3 loop spans 17 amino acids. Trimming removed 0 bases from V and 1 base from J, with 15 bases in between. The germline V gene has CDR1 MGHRA and CDR2 YSYEKL.

The rearrangement uses TRBV18 and TRBJ1-2; TRBD1 matches 7 bases. Trimming took 5 bases from V and 3 from J; bases not matched to a gene: 6. The CDR3 is 14 amino acids. CDR1 is KGHSH, CDR2 LQKENI, per germline. CDR3 in amino acids: CASSATGQDYGYTF. DNA for the CDR3: TGTGCCAGCTCAGCGACAGGGCAAGACTATGGCTACACCTTC.

The gene calls are TRBV5-4 and TRBJ1-1, with 9 bases identical to TRBD1. The V segment lost 3 bases and the J segment 11 bases; nucleotides outside the gene matches: 17. The V gene's germline CDR1 is SGHNT and CDR2 YYREEE (reference sequence). This CDR3 is built from 16 residues. The CDR3 region has the DNA TGTGCCAGCAGCTCCAACCGGGACAGGGATTCTTGGCGGGCTTTCTTT. Protein sequence: CASSSNRDRDSWRAFF.

This clone was counted once. The chain uses TRBV5-6 and TRBJ1-1; D unclear. Germline-derived CDR1 and CDR2 are SGHDT and YYEEEE. V lost 4 bases and J lost 6, with 13 bases in between. The CDR3 spans 13 residues. The CDR3 loop reads CASSLSGQSEAFF. The CDR3 DNA reads as TGTGCCAGCAGCCTGAGCGGGCAATCTGAAGCTTTCTTT.

The chain recombines TRBV6-1 with TRBJ2-5; D perhaps matches TRBD2 (5 bases). The CDR3 length is 16 residues. CDR1 is MNHNS, CDR2 SASEGT, per germline. The V gene lost 4 bases and the J gene lost 2 bases, with 17 bases spanning the gap. The CDR3 DNA reads TGTGCCAGCAGTGCCAGCTTGGACTGGAGACAAGAGACCCAGTACTTC. Its protein product is CASSASLDWRQETQYF.

V usage is TRBV10-3 and J usage is TRBJ1-1, with a possible D match to TRBD1 (5 bases). CDR3 size: 15 residues. Germline lookup yields CDR1 ENHRY and CDR2 SYGVKD. V was shortened by 0 bases and J by 3 bases, with 11 bases between the two germline ends. The CDR3 DNA sequence: TGTGCCATCAGTGAGTCGGGCGGCAGGGACACTGAAGCTTTCTTT. Protein product: CAISESGGRDTEAFF.

As for this clone: Because the CDR3's place on the DNA is in doubt, the DNA is left out and the CDR3 is given as listed by TCRdb. The chain has TRBV5-1 and TRBJ2-1; the table's D call, TRBD2, was not checked against the DNA. From germline, CDR1 is SGHRS and CDR2 YFSETQ. The CDR3 length is 17 residues, termini included. This chain's CDR3 is CASSWGLGTSGRAGKFF.

CDR3 sequence: CASRLRQGAYGYTF. Written as DNA, the CDR3 is TGTGCCAGCAGGCTAAGGCAGGGGGCGTATGGCTACACCTTC. V usage is TRBV2 and J usage is TRBJ1-2; 8 positions match TRBD1. There are 14 residues in the CDR3. The germline CDR1 and CDR2 sequences are SNHLY and FYNNEI. V gave up 6 bases and J gave up 5 bases; unmatched junction bases: 8.

This rearrangement joins TRBV5-4 to TRBJ2-3; 9 nucleotides agree with TRBD2. The V segment lost 0 bases and the J segment 5 bases; nucleotides outside the gene matches: 10. Germline V gene sequence: CDR1 SGHNT, CDR2 YYREEE (reference sequence). There are 17 residues in the CDR3. This CDR3 reads CASSLAFSAGGGDTQYF. The CDR3 coding sequence is TGTGCCAGCAGCTTGGCCTTTTCTGCGGGAGGGGGAGATACGCAGTATTTT.

Note on this clone: This CDR3 is also generated by other DNA sequences in the sample. This rearrangement joins TRBV5-1 to TRBJ2-5; possible D gene TRBD2, 6 bases. V lost 0 bases, J lost 4 bases, and 7 bases lay in between. The CDR3 totals 13 residues. Germline V gene lookup returns CDR1 SGHRS and CDR2 YFSETQ. CDR3 nucleotide sequence: TGCGCCAGCAGCTTGGGGGGAGGAGAGACCCAGTACTTC. It specifies CASSLGGGETQYF.

The chain is built from TRBV6-4 and TRBJ2-1, with 8 bases identical to TRBD1. Germline CDR1 MRHNA, CDR2 SNTAGT. The CDR3 is 14 amino acids. J lost 5 bases, V lost 3 bases, and 3 bases had no gene match. The CDR3 coding sequence is TGTGCCAGCAGTGAGGACAGGGAGAACAATGAGCAGTTCTTC. It is translated as CASSEDRENNEQFF.

V usage is TRBV19 and J usage is TRBJ2-6, with TRBD1 matching over 7 bases. Germline V gene sequence: CDR1 LNHDA, CDR2 SQIVND (reference sequence). V trimming: 6 bases; J trimming: 0 bases; junction bases outside the gene matches: 5. The CDR3 covers 16 residues. DNA of the CDR3: TGTGCCAGTAGGCCGGGACAGAACTCTGGGGCCAACGTCCTGACTTTC. It translates to CASRPGQNSGANVLTF.

This rearrangement joins TRBV4-3 to TRBJ1-1; D not certain. Deletions cut 0 bases from V and 1 base from J, with 3 bases between. Germline V gene sequence: CDR1 LGHNA, CDR2 YSLEER. The CDR3 loop spans 13 amino acids. CDR3 region: CASSQDWNTEAFF. The DNA of the CDR3 is TGCGCCAGCAGCCAAGACTGGAACACTGAAGCTTTCTTT.

This clone was seen a handful of times. The chain is built from TRBV5-1 and TRBJ1-4, with 7 positions matching TRBD1. After removal of 3 bases from V and 8 bases from J, the junction contained 10 bases not matched to a gene. The CDR3 loop spans 15 amino acids. Germline V lookup: CDR1 SGHRS, CDR2 YFSETQ. CDR3 nucleotide sequence: TGCGCCAGCAGCTCTCTGGACAGGTCGTGGGAAAAACTGTTTTTT. Protein product: CASSSLDRSWEKLFF.

The V call is TRBV4-3, the J call TRBJ2-3, with TRBD2 matching 15 bases. Germline CDR1 and CDR2: LGHNA and YSLEER. V lost 4 bases, J lost 5 bases, and 10 bases stayed unmatched. The CDR3 covers 18 residues. CDR3 loop: CASSPRTSGGASRDTQYF. CDR3 bases: TGCGCCAGCAGCCCGAGGACTAGCGGGGGGGCTTCGAGAGATACGCAGTATTTT.

This rearrangement joins TRBV19 to TRBJ2-7, with 7 nucleotides matching TRBD1. Germline CDR1 is LNHDA and CDR2 is SQIVND (reference sequence). V lost 9 bases, J lost 6 bases, and 14 bases stayed unmatched. The CDR3 is made up of 14 amino acids. The CDR3 protein is CASRKGQASAEQYF. The CDR3 DNA reads TGTGCCAGCCGGAAAGGACAGGCCTCAGCCGAGCAGTACTTC.